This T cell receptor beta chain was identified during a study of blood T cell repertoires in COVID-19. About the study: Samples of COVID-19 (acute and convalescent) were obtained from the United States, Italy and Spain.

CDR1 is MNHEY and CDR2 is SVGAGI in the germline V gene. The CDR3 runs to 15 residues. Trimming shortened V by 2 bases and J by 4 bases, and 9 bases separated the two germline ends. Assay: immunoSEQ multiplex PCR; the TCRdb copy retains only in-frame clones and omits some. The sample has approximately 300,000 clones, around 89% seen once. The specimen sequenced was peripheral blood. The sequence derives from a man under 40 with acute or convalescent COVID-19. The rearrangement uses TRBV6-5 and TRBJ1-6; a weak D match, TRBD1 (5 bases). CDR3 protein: CASSYGQGYNSPLHF. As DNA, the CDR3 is TGTGCCAGCAGTTACGGGCAGGGATATAATTCACCCCTCCACTTT.